This T cell receptor (beta chain) comes out of a study of beta chain features in type 1 diabetes. Of the isolated RNA, all was reverse transcribed, and so the sequenced material was expressed TCRB transcripts. Here immunoSEQ multiplex PCR was the method, and the copy in TCRdb shows in-frame clones only, minus some. The sample records about 210,000 clones, roughly 11% being singletons. This CDR3 spans 16 amino acids. CDR1 is PRHDT, CDR2 FYEKMQ, per germline (reference sequence). V shed 5 bases and J 2 bases; nucleotides not matched to a gene: 8. The sample holds many counts of this clone. The sequenced material came from central memory CD4+ T cells from blood. The chain links TRBV13 to TRBJ2-1; 8 bases align to TRBD2. The source of this sequence is a man between 18 and 29 years old in good health. CDR3 sequence reads: CASSLTGLVPYNEQFF. The CDR3 DNA is TGTGCCAGCAGCCTCACGGGACTAGTTCCCTACAATGAGCAGTTCTTC. Full variable domain (rest looked up from reference TRBV13 and TRBJ2-1): AAGVIQSPRHLIKEKRETATLKCYPIPRHDTVYWYQQGPGQDPQFLISFYEKMQSDKGSIPDRFSAQQFSDYHSELNMSSLELGDSALYFCASSLTGLVPYNEQFFGPGTRLTVL.